The entry below gives a single TCR beta chain sequence along with its context. Per germline, CDR1 LGHDT and CDR2 YNNKEL (reference sequence). CDR3 size: 12 residues. V was clipped by 5 bases and J by 10 bases; unmatched bases: 0. This sample was taken from a study of blood T cell repertoires in COVID-19. Study background: Samples came from the United States, Italy and Spain, spanning acute and convalescent COVID-19.

The authors' processing: Reference gene primer amplification gave estimated nucleated cell counts. Repertoires were generated with immunoSEQ multiplex PCR, while TCRdb's copy carries only in-frame clones and drops some. V and J calls plus clone size are reproduced from that table; the DNA served to infer D and trimming. The sample consists of about 73,000 clones, 75% to 90% of them appearing once. This TCR was recovered from a man older than 75 with acute or convalescent COVID-19. Material for sequencing was peripheral blood. This rearrangement joins TRBV3-1 (or the pseudogene TRBV3-2) to TRBJ1-6; 9 nucleotides line up with TRBD1. The CDR3 DNA reads TGTGCCAGCAGCGACAGGGGGTCACCCCTCCACTTT. Translation gives CASSDRGSPLHF.